This T cell receptor beta chain originates from a study of control samples from healthy donors and cancer patients. This CDR3 has 18 residues. In germline, CDR1 is MNHEY, CDR2 SMNVEV (reference sequence). V shed 6 bases and J 1 base; nucleotides not matched to a gene: 12. Assay used: immunoSEQ multiplex PCR; TCRdb lists only in-frame clones, some missing. The sample includes about 92,000 clones, around 80% of them seen just once. This rearrangement joins TRBV27 to TRBJ2-3; TRBD2 aligns across 11 bases. Sequencing was carried out using blood. This receptor was taken from a woman aged 55-70 years in good health. CDR3 in DNA: TGTGCCAGCAGACCCCGCTCGATACTAGCGGGAGGCACAGATACGCAGTATTTT. This translates into CASRPRSILAGGTDTQYF.